This paragraph reports one T cell receptor beta chain. Antigen specificity is unknown. This entry is derived from a study of T cell responses to AZD1222 COVID-19 vaccine. V dropped 1 base and J dropped 0 bases, with 4 bases sitting between them. The CDR3 totals 14 residues. From germline, CDR1 is MNHNS and CDR2 SASEGT. Study results and limitations: Increased Spike-specific TCR breadth and depth were observed after two AZD1222 doses. CD4 TCRs covered the whole spike, strongest at regions 160-218 and 743-854. Donors were chiefly white British, with a greater number of females, and clonal diversity was perhaps underestimated.

Assay used: immunoSEQ multiplex PCR; TCRdb lists only in-frame clones, some missing. Found here are around 150,000 clones; the top ten clones hold roughly 2%. This sequence joins TRBV6-1 and TRBJ2-1; D unclear. The source material was peripheral blood. The source is an adult in good health. This CDR3 reads CASSEGSSYNEQFF. As DNA, the CDR3 is TGTGCCAGCAGTGAAGGGAGCTCCTACAATGAGCAGTTCTTC.